This T cell receptor (beta chain) was sequenced in a study of blood T cells in healthy people across ages. Primers used in a second PCR of roughly 6 to 11 cycles were a sample-barcoded 5' primer and a J-beta primer mix. TCRdb re-derived calls from the 5' RACE reads in MiXCR, one entry per CDR3 protein. Of around 1,600,000 distinct CDR3 sequences in the sample, approximately 42% were seen once. Overall study findings and caveats: Versus aged donors, long-lived donors had higher diversity and more naive CD4+ cells. Naive T cell percentage strongly correlated with TCR beta diversity.

Comment on this clonotype: Antigen unknown.

The CDR3 loop spans 15 amino acids. Germline V CDR1 and CDR2: PRHDT, FYEKMQ (reference sequence). V shed 2 bases and J shed 3 bases, with 13 bases lying between them. Each sample yielded at least 6 million isolated PBMCs. The chain recombines TRBV13 with TRBJ1-2; D remains unclear. This clonotype originated in a woman under 30 in good health. The sequencing input was blood. The CDR3 loop is CASSLRGLRDYGYTF. CDR3 DNA: TGTGCCAGCAGCTTACGAGGGCTCCGGGACTATGGCTACACCTTC.